This is a list of T cell receptor beta chains from one sample in a study of neurological immune-mediated disorders. TCRdb redid the calling of the 5' RACE reads with MiXCR, one entry per CDR3 protein. This table has approximately 43,000 distinct CDR3 sequences, 2% to 3% appearing once. The specimen was PBMCs. Source of these receptors: a man aged 25 to 40 with multiple sclerosis. Both conserved end residues are part of each CDR3. The D gene is left open where the match is weak. Some rows have no size entry. The others give once, few or many, or a class for an expanded clone.

V,J,size,D,DNA,CDR3
TRBV3-1,TRBJ2-7,many,NA,TGTGCCAGCAGCCAACAGGACACGGACCCCTACGAGCAGTACTTC,CASSQQDTDPYEQYF
TRBV4-2,TRBJ1-4,many,NA,TGTGCCAGCAGCCGGAACCCAAGGGCCCAGAATGAAAAACTGTTTTTT,CASSRNPRAQNEKLFF
TRBV20-1,TRBJ1-5,medium-sized,NA,TGCAGTGCTAGACCGGGGGCGCAGGGCAATCAGCCCCAGCATTTT,CSARPGAQGNQPQHF
TRBV12-5,TRBJ1-2,many,TRBD1,TGTGCTAGTGGTTTGGGCCCGACAGGGATTACCTTC,CASGLGPTGITF
TRBV7-9,TRBJ1-6,NA,NA,TGTGCCAGCAGCTCAAGGGGATCCTATAATTCACCCCTCCACTTT,CASSSRGSYNSPLHF
TRBV5-1,TRBJ2-7,many,NA,TGCGCCAGCAGCGCACCCCAGGGTTACGAGCAGTACTTC,CASSAPQGYEQYF
TRBV20-1,TRBJ2-2,many,NA,TGCAGTGCCGCTTTCGGGAACACCGGGGAGCTGTTTTTT,CSAAFGNTGELFF
TRBV20-1,TRBJ2-7,NA,NA,TGCAGTGCTAGAGACCTCAGGTATAGAACCTACGAGCAGTACTTC,CSARDLRYRTYEQYF
TRBV14,TRBJ2-1,many,TRBD2,TGTGCCAGCAGCCAACGTGGGTTAGCGGGTTACAGCTCCTACAATGAGCAGTTCTTC,CASSQRGLAGYSSYNEQFF
TRBV4-1,TRBJ2-1,many,TRBD2,TGCGCCAGCAGCCAATCGGGGACTAGCGGGCCCCTAAATGAGCAGTTCTTC,CASSQSGTSGPLNEQFF
TRBV20-1,TRBJ2-7,many,TRBD2,TGCAGTGCCGAAGACAGACCCGGGACTAGGCGAGCAGCGCAGTACTTC,CSAEDRPGTRRAAQYF
TRBV9,TRBJ2-7,many,NA,TGTGCCAGCAGCTTGCAACAGGGCTACGAGCAGTACTTC,CASSLQQGYEQYF
TRBV5-8,TRBJ2-2,many,NA,TGTGCCAGCAGCTTGGGGGGAATCTGGAACACCGGGGAGCTGTTTTTT,CASSLGGIWNTGELFF
TRBV20-1,TRBJ2-7,few,NA,TGCAGTGCTAGAGATAGAACAGGGCTCTACGAGCAGTACTTC,CSARDRTGLYEQYF
TRBV5-1,TRBJ2-1,many,NA,TGCGCCAGCAGCTTAATGGCTGGCCAAGAAGAGCAGTTCTTC,CASSLMAGQEEQFF
TRBV25-1,TRBJ2-3,many,NA,TGTGCCAGCAGGAGCGATACGCAGTATTTT,CASRSDTQYF
TRBV20-1,TRBJ1-5,many,NA,TGCAGTGCTAGAGAGAGTGGGGGAGGTCAGCCCCAGCATTTT,CSARESGGGQPQHF
TRBV20-1,TRBJ2-1,many,TRBD2,TGCAGTGCTAGAGACCTAGGCGGGAGAGCTTACAATGAGCAGTTCTTC,CSARDLGGRAYNEQFF
TRBV28,TRBJ2-5,many,TRBD2,TGTGCCAGCAGCCCACCGCCTAAGGGACTAGCGGGAGTTCTAGAGACCCAGTACTTC,CASSPPPKGLAGVLETQYF
TRBV6-5,TRBJ1-4,many,TRBD1,TGTGCCAGCAGTCGAGGAGACAGGGGGGATGAAAAACTGTTTTTT,CASSRGDRGDEKLFF
TRBV27,TRBJ1-2,NA,TRBD1,TGTGCCAGCAGTCGTTCGCGCTCGACAGGGGGTAATACGGATGGCTACACCTTC,CASSRSRSTGGNTDGYTF
TRBV14,TRBJ2-2,many,TRBD2,TGTGCCAGCAGCCAATCCCGGACTAGCGTCGACACCGGGGAGCTGTTTTTT,CASSQSRTSVDTGELFF
TRBV20-1,TRBJ2-5,many,NA,TGCAGTGCTAGAAATCCCCAGGCTGGACCTCAAGAGACCCAGTACTTC,CSARNPQAGPQETQYF
TRBV5-1,TRBJ2-7,many,NA,TGCGCCAGCAGCTTGGATGACAGCTCAAGCTCCTACGAGCAGTACTTC,CASSLDDSSSSYEQYF
TRBV28,TRBJ2-1,many,NA,TGTGCCAGCAGTTTACCTTCGGGCAATGAGCAGTTCTTC,CASSLPSGNEQFF
TRBV12-3/TRBV12-4,TRBJ1-5,many,NA,TGTGCCAGCAGTTTAGATCAGCCCCAGCATTTT,CASSLDQPQHF
TRBV7-2,TRBJ2-5,many,NA,TGTGCCAGCAGCCTCGGTTCGGGGATGCGGGGAGAGACCCAGTACTTC,CASSLGSGMRGETQYF
TRBV20-1,TRBJ2-3,many,NA,TGCAGTGCTGTTGGGGCGGCAGATACGCAGTATTTT,CSAVGAADTQYF
TRBV12-3/TRBV12-4,TRBJ1-5,many,NA,TGTGCCAGCAGTTTGGCAGAGGATCAGCCCCAGCATTTT,CASSLAEDQPQHF
TRBV20-1,TRBJ2-2,many,TRBD2,TGCAGTGCCCGGACGGGGGGGCCCACCGGGGAGCTGTTTTTT,CSARTGGPTGELFF
TRBV7-6,TRBJ1-6,many,NA,TGTGCCAGCAGCTCAGTTGGGGGCCATTCACCCCTCCACTTT,CASSSVGGHSPLHF
TRBV20-1,TRBJ1-6,NA,NA,TGCAGTGCTAAGCAGGGTGAAGGTTCAACCCTCAACTTT,CSAKQGEGSTLNF
TRBV20-1,TRBJ2-1,many,NA,TGCAGTGCTAGTTCAGGGGGGATTAACAATGAGCAGTTCTTC,CSASSGGINNEQFF
TRBV20-1,TRBJ2-7,few,TRBD2,TGCAGTGCTAGAGATGGGGGGGAGACGAACGAGCAGTACTTC,CSARDGGETNEQYF
TRBV5-1,TRBJ1-1,many,NA,TGCGCCAGCAGCTCCGGGACCGCCGAGCGGCGAGCTTTCTTT,CASSSGTAERRAFF
TRBV20-1,TRBJ1-6,many,NA,TGCAGTGCCCGAAATGGAGAGAACTCCTATAATTCACCCCTCCACTTT,CSARNGENSYNSPLHF
TRBV5-1,TRBJ2-5,many,NA,TGCGCCAGCAGCCCAGGAGACTTGAGACAAGAGACCCAGTACTTC,CASSPGDLRQETQYF
TRBV5-1,TRBJ1-4,many,NA,TGCGCCAGCAGCTTGGCGCCTGACAGGAATGAAAAACTGTTTTTT,CASSLAPDRNEKLFF
TRBV2,TRBJ2-5,many,NA,TGTGCCAGCAGTGAAAAGACCCAGTACTTC,CASSEKTQYF
TRBV12-3/TRBV12-4,TRBJ1-1,many,TRBD1,TGTGCCAGCAGTTTTGAGGTCGTCAGGGGGGCGAACACTGAAGCTTTCTTT,CASSFEVVRGANTEAFF
TRBV5-1,TRBJ2-1,many,TRBD2,TGCGCCAGCAGCTTAACCCTAGCGGGGGGGTTTAATGAGCAGTTCTTC,CASSLTLAGGFNEQFF
TRBV19,TRBJ2-2,many,NA,TGTGCCAGCGTCCCAGACTTGAACACCGGGGAGCTGTTTTTT,CASVPDLNTGELFF
TRBV9,TRBJ2-1,many,NA,TGTGCCAGCAGCGTACTATCCTACAATGAGCAGTTCTTC,CASSVLSYNEQFF
TRBV6-1,TRBJ1-1,many,TRBD1,TGTGCCAGCAGTGAACCGGGACAGGGATCCCATGAAGCTTTCTTT,CASSEPGQGSHEAFF
TRBV4-1,TRBJ2-1,many,NA,TGCGCCAGCAGCCAAGGGCAGTGGGGGAGCTCCTACAATGAGCAGTTCTTC,CASSQGQWGSSYNEQFF
TRBV3-1,TRBJ1-2,many,NA,TGTGCCAGCAGCCCTTTCCATGCAGGTGGCTACACCTTC,CASSPFHAGGYTF
TRBV7-2,TRBJ1-5,many,TRBD1,TGTGCCAGCAGCTTATCAGGGGGTAATAGCAATCAGCCCCAGCATTTT,CASSLSGGNSNQPQHF
TRBV6-2/TRBV6-3,TRBJ1-2,many,NA,TGTGCCAGCAGGTTTAATCATGGCTACACCTTC,CASRFNHGYTF
TRBV20-1,TRBJ1-1,few,TRBD1,TGCAGTGCCGGCCGGGACAGGGGTTGGGCTTTCTTT,CSAGRDRGWAFF
TRBV18,TRBJ2-6,many,NA,TGTGCCAGCTCCGACAGACAGACGTCTGGGGCCAACGTCCTGACTTTC,CASSDRQTSGANVLTF
TRBV6-1,TRBJ2-3,many,NA,TGTGCCAGCGAGGCGGGCTATACGCAGTATTTT,CASEAGYTQYF
TRBV24-1,TRBJ1-1,many,NA,TGTGCCACCAAAGACAGTCCGCCGAACACTGAAGCTTTCTTT,CATKDSPPNTEAFF
TRBV6-5,TRBJ2-7,many,TRBD1,TGTGCCAGCAGTGCGCGACGACCACCGGGACAGGGCTCCTACGAGCAGTACTTC,CASSARRPPGQGSYEQYF
TRBV20-1,TRBJ2-5,many,NA,TGCAGTGCTCTTTACCCCCGTATAGAGACCCAGTACTTC,CSALYPRIETQYF
TRBV5-5,TRBJ1-5,many,TRBD1,TGTGCCAGCAGCTTCAGGGGGGATCAGCCCCAGCATTTT,CASSFRGDQPQHF
TRBV20-1,TRBJ2-7,many,NA,TGCAGTGCTAGGGGAGTGACGAGCTACGAGCAGTACTTC,CSARGVTSYEQYF
TRBV5-1,TRBJ2-7,many,NA,TGCGCCAGCAGCTGGGGGAGTGAGCAGTACTTC,CASSWGSEQYF
TRBV5-1,TRBJ2-1,many,TRBD1,TGCGCCAGCAGCTTCCGGGACAGGGTCTACAATGAGCAGTTCTTC,CASSFRDRVYNEQFF
TRBV5-1,TRBJ1-2,many,NA,TGCGCCAGCAGCTTGAGAACAGGATCCTATGGCTACACCTTC,CASSLRTGSYGYTF